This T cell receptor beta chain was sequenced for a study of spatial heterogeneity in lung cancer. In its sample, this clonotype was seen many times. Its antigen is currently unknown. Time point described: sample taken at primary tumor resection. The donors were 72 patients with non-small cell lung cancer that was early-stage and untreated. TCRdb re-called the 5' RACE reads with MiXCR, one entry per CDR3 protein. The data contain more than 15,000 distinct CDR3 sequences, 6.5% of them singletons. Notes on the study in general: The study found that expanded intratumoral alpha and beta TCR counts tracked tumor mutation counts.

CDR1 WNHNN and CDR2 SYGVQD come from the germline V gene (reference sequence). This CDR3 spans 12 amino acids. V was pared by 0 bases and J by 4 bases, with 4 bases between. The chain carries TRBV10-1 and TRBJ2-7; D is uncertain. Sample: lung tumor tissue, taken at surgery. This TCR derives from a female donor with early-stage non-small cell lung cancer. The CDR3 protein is CASSESGYEQYF. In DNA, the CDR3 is TGCGCCAGCAGTGAGTCCGGGTACGAGCAGTACTTC.